A selection of T cell receptor beta chains follows, all from one sample in a study of vaccination effects on CD4 cells after COVID-19. For these TCRs, the target antigens are not known. Assay used: immunoSEQ multiplex PCR; TCRdb lists only in-frame clones, some missing. The sample shows roughly 65,000 clones, 65% to 85% of them seen only once. Specimen: CD4+ T cells from PBMCs cultured with HCoV-NL63 spike peptides, collected before COVID-19 vaccination. Receptors were obtained from a human donor who received a COVID-19 vaccine. Both conserved end residues are part of each CDR3. Fields, in order: V gene, D gene, J gene, CDR3 protein. D genes are given only for firm matches.

>TRBV15|NA|TRBJ1-1
CATTHDRSAEAFF
>TRBV5-8|TRBD1|TRBJ1-5
CASRMTGNQPQHF
>TRBV5-1|TRBD2|TRBJ2-5
CASSLSVGRGLGTQYF
>TRBV19|NA|TRBJ1-2
CASSKPNAGGYTF
>TRBV18|NA|TRBJ1-1
CASSRGDTEAFF
>TRBV6-6|NA|TRBJ1-2
CASSVHKGGYTF
>TRBV5-1|TRBD1|TRBJ1-2
CASSQTGDPSYGYTF
>TRBV19|TRBD1|TRBJ1-1
CASSMTGDTAEAFF
>TRBV11-3|NA|TRBJ2-1
CASSLDGDNEQFF
>TRBV24-1|NA|TRBJ1-4
CATAGPTNEKLFF
>TRBV7-3|NA|TRBJ1-1
CASAREGNTEAFF
>TRBV6-5|TRBD1|TRBJ2-1
CASSYLGQGPNEQFF
>TRBV10-1|TRBD2|TRBJ2-3
CASSEELASFTQYF
>TRBV27|NA|TRBJ2-5
CASSFGLGHSRGLETQYF
>TRBV5-8|NA|TRBJ2-3
CASPNNPGETASTDTQYF
>TRBV6-2/TRBV6-3|NA|TRBJ1-1
CASSYGTTNTEAFF